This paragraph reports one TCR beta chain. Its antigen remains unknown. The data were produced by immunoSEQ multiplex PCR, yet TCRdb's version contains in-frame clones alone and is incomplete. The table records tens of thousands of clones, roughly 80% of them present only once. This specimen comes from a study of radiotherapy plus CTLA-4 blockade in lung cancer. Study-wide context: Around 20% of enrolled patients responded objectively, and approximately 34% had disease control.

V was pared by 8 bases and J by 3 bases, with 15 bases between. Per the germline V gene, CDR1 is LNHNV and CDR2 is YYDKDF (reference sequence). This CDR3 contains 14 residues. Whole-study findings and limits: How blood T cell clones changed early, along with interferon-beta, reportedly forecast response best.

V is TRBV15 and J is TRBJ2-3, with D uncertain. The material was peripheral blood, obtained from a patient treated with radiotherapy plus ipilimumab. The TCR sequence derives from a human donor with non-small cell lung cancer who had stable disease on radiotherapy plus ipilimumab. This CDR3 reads CATAPGLGTDTQYF. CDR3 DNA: TGTGCCACCGCCCCGGGTTTAGGTACAGATACGCAGTATTTT.